Listed below are T cell receptor beta chains from one sample, sequenced in a study of blood T cell repertoires in COVID-19. Using immunoSEQ multiplex PCR, the repertoire was profiled, and TCRdb retains in-frame clones only, with some absent. The repertoire has some 110,000 clones, 65% to 80% of them found once; the top ten carry approximately 19%. Sequencing was done on a sample of peripheral blood. The receptors were sampled from a woman in her 70s with acute or convalescent COVID-19. Each CDR3 is given with its conserved first and last residue. The order of the fields is clone size, D gene, J gene, V gene, CDR3 protein, CDR3 DNA. The D gene is left open where the match is weak. For some rows the clone size is stated as once, few or many, or as a class when expanded; others skip it.

-	-	TRBJ2-7	TRBV7-8	CATSGGGLTYEQYF	TGTGCCACCTCAGGGGGAGGACTAACCTACGAGCAGTACTTC
-	-	TRBJ1-5	TRBV12-5	CASGLVRDSASHQPQHF	TGTGCTAGTGGTTTGGTAAGAGACAGCGCATCTCATCAGCCCCAGCATTTT
-	-	TRBJ2-5	TRBV7-2	CASSLGIGGIGTQYF	TGTGCCAGCAGCTTAGGGATCGGGGGTATTGGGACCCAGTACTTC
few	-	TRBJ2-7	TRBV27	CASSLGGRLYEQYF	TGTGCCAGCAGTTTAGGAGGGAGGCTCTACGAGCAGTACTTC
-	TRBD1	TRBJ2-1	TRBV5-1	CASSLRDRTYNEQFF	TGCGCCAGCAGCCTCCGGGACAGGACCTACAATGAGCAGTTCTTC
-	TRBD1	TRBJ2-7	TRBV5-1	CASSAGTGGLYEQYF	TGCGCCAGCAGCGCCGGGACAGGGGGCTTGTACGAGCAGTACTTC
-	-	TRBJ1-6	TRBV9	CASSVAGTNNSPLHF	TGTGCCAGCAGCGTAGCCGGGACTAATAATTCACCCCTCCACTTT
-	TRBD2	TRBJ2-2	TRBV10-3	CAIGLAGGSGELFF	TGTGCCATCGGACTAGCGGGGGGAAGTGGGGAGCTGTTTTTT
-	-	TRBJ1-1	TRBV20-1	CSAREEHEAFF	TGCAGTGCTAGAGAAGAGCATGAAGCTTTCTTT
-	TRBD1	TRBJ2-5	TRBV18	CASSPGTGLRETQYF	TGTGCCAGCTCGCCAGGGACAGGGTTGAGGGAGACCCAGTACTTC
-	-	TRBJ2-2	TRBV7-8	CASSARAGELFF	TGTGCCAGCAGCGCACGGGCCGGGGAGCTGTTTTTT
-	TRBD1	TRBJ1-3	TRBV6-6	CASSRQPPGQGKNSGNTIYF	TGTGCCAGCAGTCGACAACCGCCGGGACAGGGGAAAAACTCTGGAAACACCATATATTTT
-	TRBD1	TRBJ2-7	TRBV10-3	CAMAGTGTYEQYF	TGTGCCATGGCCGGGACAGGGACCTACGAGCAGTACTTC
-	-	TRBJ1-1	TRBV5-8	CASSFVVGAGFAEAFF	TGTGCCAGCAGCTTCGTGGTGGGCGCGGGCTTCGCTGAAGCTTTCTTT
few	-	TRBJ1-2	TRBV4-3	CASSQGTAPTYGYTF	TGCGCCAGCAGCCAAGGGACAGCCCCTACCTATGGCTACACCTTC
-	-	TRBJ1-6	TRBV2	CASRTDEGYNSPLHF	TGTGCCAGCAGGACGGACGAGGGCTATAATTCACCCCTCCACTTT
-	-	TRBJ1-5	TRBV29-1	CSVEGGPGQPQHF	TGCAGCGTTGAGGGGGGACCAGGCCAGCCCCAGCATTTT
-	-	TRBJ1-4	TRBV2	CASSATNEKLFF	TGTGCCAGCAGCGCAACTAATGAAAAACTGTTTTTT
once	TRBD1	TRBJ2-1	TRBV5-1	CASSLMGDRVNEQFF	TGCGCCAGCAGCTTGATGGGGGACAGGGTCAATGAGCAGTTCTTC
-	TRBD1	TRBJ1-5	TRBV5-6	CASSSVRDRGQPQHF	TGTGCCAGCAGCTCCGTCCGGGACAGGGGACAGCCCCAGCATTTT
few	TRBD1	TRBJ2-7	TRBV10-3	CAIRARQGDHEQYF	TGTGCCATCAGGGCGAGACAGGGGGATCACGAGCAGTACTTC
-	-	TRBJ1-1	TRBV5-1	CASSQGNTEAFF	TGCGCCAGCAGTCAGGGGAACACTGAAGCTTTCTTT
-	-	TRBJ1-2	TRBV7-2	CASSLGQGSRANYGYTF	TGTGCCAGCAGCTTAGGTCAGGGTAGTCGAGCTAACTATGGCTACACCTTC
-	-	TRBJ1-2	TRBV19	CASKDGQKFGHGYTF	TGTGCCTCTAAGGATGGACAGAAATTCGGTCATGGCTACACCTTC
-	TRBD1	TRBJ2-7	TRBV28	CASTLSDRTYEQYF	TGTGCCAGCACCCTCTCGGACAGGACCTACGAGCAGTACTTC
-	-	TRBJ2-5	TRBV3-1/TRBV3-2	CASSPRDQGRGTQYF	TGTGCCAGCAGCCCGCGGGACCAGGGAAGGGGGACCCAGTACTTC
once	-	TRBJ2-7	TRBV4-1	CASSHQRENEQYF	TGCGCCAGCAGCCATCAACGGGAGAACGAGCAGTACTTC
-	-	TRBJ1-1	TRBV30	CAWATGPNTEAFF	TGTGCCTGGGCGACAGGCCCGAACACTGAAGCTTTCTTT
-	TRBD1	TRBJ1-1	TRBV7-2	CASRTRTGVDTEAFF	TGTGCCAGCAGGACGCGGACAGGGGTTGACACTGAAGCTTTCTTT
-	-	TRBJ1-2	TRBV27	CASSGGARDTLWLDTF	TGTGCCAGCAGCGGGGGGGCTCGAGATACTCTATGGCTAGACACCTTC
few	TRBD2	TRBJ2-3	TRBV7-8	CASSSRTSITDTQYF	TGTGCCAGCAGCTCGCGGACTAGTATCACAGATACGCAGTATTTT
-	-	TRBJ1-6	TRBV6-1	CASSEIVIYNSPLHF	TGTGCCAGCAGTGAGATAGTAATTTATAATTCACCCCTCCACTTT
-	TRBD1	TRBJ1-6	TRBV5-5	CASSLTGGMYSPLHF	TGTGCCAGCAGCTTGACAGGGGGGATGTATTCACCCCTCCACTTT
few	-	TRBJ1-1	TRBV19	CASSEGSQTKSFF	TGTGCCAGTAGTGAAGGCAGTCAAACTAAGTCTTTCTTT
-	-	TRBJ2-5	TRBV3-1/TRBV3-2	CASEFRGGRGTQYF	TGTGCCAGCGAATTTCGTGGGGGCCGCGGGACCCAGTACTTC
once	TRBD2	TRBJ2-3	TRBV9	CASSVRRGAGGTDTQYF	TGTGCCAGCAGCGTAAGGCGGGGGGCCGGGGGCACAGATACGCAGTATTTT
-	TRBD2	TRBJ2-7	TRBV25-1	CASSEVQRGNNEQYF	TGTGCCAGCAGTGAAGTGCAGCGGGGAAATAACGAGCAGTACTTC
once	TRBD1	TRBJ1-5	TRBV4-1	CASSQAAGGTADYQPQHF	TGCGCCAGCAGCCAAGCAGCCGGTGGGACAGCTGATTATCAGCCCCAGCATTTT
few	TRBD1	TRBJ1-1	TRBV29-1	CSASYRGLTEAFF	TGCAGCGCCAGCTACAGGGGGCTTACTGAAGCTTTCTTT
-	-	TRBJ2-1	TRBV6-1	CASSANTRGGTYNEQFF	TGTGCCAGCAGTGCAAATACGCGGGGAGGCACCTACAATGAGCAGTTCTTC
-	TRBD1	TRBJ2-7	TRBV23-1	CASSQSKGQGSYEQYF	TGCGCCAGCAGTCAATCTAAAGGACAGGGCAGCTACGAGCAGTACTTC
-	TRBD1	TRBJ1-2	TRBV29-1	CSVGTGGNYGYTF	TGCAGCGTCGGGACAGGGGGCAACTATGGCTACACCTTC
-	-	TRBJ2-7	TRBV11-2	CASSPRARLSYEQYF	TGTGCCAGCAGCCCCCGAGCCAGGCTTTCCTACGAGCAGTACTTC
-	-	TRBJ2-5	TRBV19	CASSIGGARQETQYF	TGTGCCAGTAGTATTGGGGGGGCGCGGCAAGAGACCCAGTACTTC
-	-	TRBJ2-7	TRBV5-1	CASSLGTTGGVPYEQYF	TGCGCCAGCAGCTTGGGAACTACAGGGGGGGTACCCTACGAGCAGTACTTC
once	TRBD2	TRBJ2-3	TRBV5-4	CASSQITSGGFDTQYF	TGTGCCAGCAGCCAAATAACTAGCGGGGGGTTTGATACGCAGTATTTT
-	-	TRBJ2-2	TRBV12-3/TRBV12-4	CASSLAFGGELFF	TGTGCCAGCAGTTTAGCGTTCGGCGGGGAGCTGTTTTTT
-	-	TRBJ2-1	TRBV6-5	CASSYGGNEQFF	TGTGCCAGCAGTTACGGGGGGAATGAGCAGTTCTTC